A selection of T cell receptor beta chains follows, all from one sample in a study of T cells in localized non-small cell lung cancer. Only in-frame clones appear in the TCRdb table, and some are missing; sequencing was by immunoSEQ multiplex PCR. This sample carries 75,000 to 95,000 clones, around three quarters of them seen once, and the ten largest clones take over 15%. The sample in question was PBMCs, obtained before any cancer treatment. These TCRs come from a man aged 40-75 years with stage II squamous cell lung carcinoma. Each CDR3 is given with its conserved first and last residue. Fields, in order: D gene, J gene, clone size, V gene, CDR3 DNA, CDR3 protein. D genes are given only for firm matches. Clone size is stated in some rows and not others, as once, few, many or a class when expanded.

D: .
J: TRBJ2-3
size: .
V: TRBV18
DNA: TGTGCCAGCTCACCCGGACAGACAGATACGCAGTATTTT
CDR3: CASSPGQTDTQYF

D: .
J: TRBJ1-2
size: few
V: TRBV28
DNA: TGTGCCAGCACCCGGGGTTATCGTGGCTACACCTTC
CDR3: CASTRGYRGYTF

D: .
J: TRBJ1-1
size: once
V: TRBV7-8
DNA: TGTGCCAGCAGCTCCCTCCCGGACACTGAAGCTTTCTTT
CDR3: CASSSLPDTEAFF

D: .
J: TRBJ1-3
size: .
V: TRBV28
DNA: TGTGCCAGCAGTTGGTATCCGACCGGAGGGGGAAACACCATATATTTT
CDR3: CASSWYPTGGGNTIYF

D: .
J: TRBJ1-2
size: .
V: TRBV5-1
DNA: TGCGCCAGCAGCTCGTCGCAGGGACGAAACGGCTACACCTTC
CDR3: CASSSSQGRNGYTF

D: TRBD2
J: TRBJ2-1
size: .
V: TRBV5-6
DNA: TGTGCCAGCAGCCTTCGGGGGGCCTACAATGAGCAGTTCTTC
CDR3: CASSLRGAYNEQFF

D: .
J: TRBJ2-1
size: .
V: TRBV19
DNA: TGTGCCAGTAGTAAAGACCCGGGAATTGAGACCCTCTTC
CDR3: CASSKDPGIETLF

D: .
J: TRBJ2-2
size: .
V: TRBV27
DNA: TGTGCCAGCAGTCCCCCGCATCAGATCGGGGAGCTGTTTTTT
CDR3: CASSPPHQIGELFF

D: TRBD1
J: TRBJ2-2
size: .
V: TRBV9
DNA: TGTGCCAGCAGCGTAGATTCCGGGACAGGGAGTGTTCACGGGGAGCTGTTTTTT
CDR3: CASSVDSGTGSVHGELFF

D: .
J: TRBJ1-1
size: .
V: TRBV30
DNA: TGTGCCTGGAGTGTACGGAAGAACACTGAAGCTTTCTTT
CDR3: CAWSVRKNTEAFF

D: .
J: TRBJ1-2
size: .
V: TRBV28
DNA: TGTGCCAGCAGTTTGGGGAACTATGGCTACACCTTC
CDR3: CASSLGNYGYTF

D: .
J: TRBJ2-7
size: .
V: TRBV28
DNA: TGTGCCAGCAGTTTGAACCCACAGAGCAATTACGAGCAGTACTTC
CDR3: CASSLNPQSNYEQYF

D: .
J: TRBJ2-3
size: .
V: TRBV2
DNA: TGTGCCAGCACCGAGAGGGATACGCAGTATTTT
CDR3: CASTERDTQYF

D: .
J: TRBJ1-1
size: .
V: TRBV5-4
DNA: TGTGCCAGCAGCTTGGCGGCGGGTGGGGCCACTGAAGCTTTCTTT
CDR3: CASSLAAGGATEAFF

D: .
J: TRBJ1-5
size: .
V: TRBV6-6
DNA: TGTGCCAGCAGTCCAGGGGCAATCAATCAGCCCCAGCATTTT
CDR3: CASSPGAINQPQHF

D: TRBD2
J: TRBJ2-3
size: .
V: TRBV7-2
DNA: TGTGCCAGCAGCTGGGGCGGGGGTGATACGCAGTATTTT
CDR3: CASSWGGGDTQYF

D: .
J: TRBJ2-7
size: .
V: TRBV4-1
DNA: TGCGCCAGCAGCCAAGACCGACTATTCACCTACGAGCAGTACTTC
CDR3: CASSQDRLFTYEQYF

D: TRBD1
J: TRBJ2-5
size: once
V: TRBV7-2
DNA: TGTGCCAGCAGACCCGACAGGGGAACTCAAGAGACCCAGTACTTC
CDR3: CASRPDRGTQETQYF

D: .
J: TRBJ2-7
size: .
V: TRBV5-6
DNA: TGTGCCAGCAGCCTCTGGGGGGCGGGCGAGCAGTACTTC
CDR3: CASSLWGAGEQYF

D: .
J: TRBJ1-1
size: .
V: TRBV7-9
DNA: TGTGCCAGCAGCTTAATCCAGAACACTGAAGCTTTCTTT
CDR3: CASSLIQNTEAFF

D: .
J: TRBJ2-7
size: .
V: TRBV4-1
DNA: TGCGCCAGCAGCCAAGGACCTAGCTCCTACGAGCAGTACTTC
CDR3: CASSQGPSSYEQYF

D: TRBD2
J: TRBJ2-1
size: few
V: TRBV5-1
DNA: TGCGCCAGCAGCTCCAGAGGACTAGACGGTAGCCCCCAGTTCTTC
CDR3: CASSSRGLDGSPQFF

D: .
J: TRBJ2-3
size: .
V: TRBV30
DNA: TGTGCCTGGAGTGTAAATACGCAGTATTTT
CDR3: CAWSVNTQYF

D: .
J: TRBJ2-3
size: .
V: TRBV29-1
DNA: TGCAGCGTTGAAGGGACAGTAAGCACAGATACGCAGTATTTT
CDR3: CSVEGTVSTDTQYF

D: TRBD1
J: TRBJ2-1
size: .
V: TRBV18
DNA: TGTGCCAGCTCACCCCCGGACAGGGGGCCGTACAATGAGCAGTTCTTC
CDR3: CASSPPDRGPYNEQFF

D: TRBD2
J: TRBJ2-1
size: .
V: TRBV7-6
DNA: TGTGCCAGCAGCGGGACTAGCGGGGGGCCCTACAATGAGCAGTTCTTC
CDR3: CASSGTSGGPYNEQFF

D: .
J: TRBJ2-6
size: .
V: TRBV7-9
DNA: TGTGCCAGCAGCCGACAGCCCTCTGGGGCCAACGTCCTGACTTTC
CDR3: CASSRQPSGANVLTF

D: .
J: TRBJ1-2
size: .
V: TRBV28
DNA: TGTGCCAGCAGTTTGCCCAGGGGTAACTATGGCTACACCTTC
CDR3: CASSLPRGNYGYTF

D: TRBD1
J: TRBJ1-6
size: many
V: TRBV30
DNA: TGTGCCTGGAGTAGAGGACAGGGGTATAATTCACCCCTCCACTTT
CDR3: CAWSRGQGYNSPLHF

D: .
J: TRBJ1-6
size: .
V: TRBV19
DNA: TGTGCCAGTTCCGGGGTTCTTAATTCACCCCTCCACTTT
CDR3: CASSGVLNSPLHF

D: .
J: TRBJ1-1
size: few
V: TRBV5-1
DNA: TGCGCCAGCAGCTTAGGCAGTCAGAACACTGAAGCTTTCTTT
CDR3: CASSLGSQNTEAFF

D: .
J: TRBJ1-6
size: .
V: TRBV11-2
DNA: TGTGCCAGCAGCTCCCCCGAGGCCGTGGGTTCACCCCTCCACTTT
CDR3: CASSSPEAVGSPLHF

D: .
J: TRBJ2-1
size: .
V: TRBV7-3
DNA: TGTGCCAGCAGCGCCACTGGGGGAAAGGGTAACAATGAGCAGTTCTTC
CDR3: CASSATGGKGNNEQFF

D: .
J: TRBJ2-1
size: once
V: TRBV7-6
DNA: TGTGCCAGCAGCTCCCTGGGGGCTATGGGCGATGAGCAGTTCTTC
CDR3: CASSSLGAMGDEQFF

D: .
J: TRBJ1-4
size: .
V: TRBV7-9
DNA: TGTGCCAGCAGCTTACCAGGGATTAATGAAAAACTGTTTTTT
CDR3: CASSLPGINEKLFF

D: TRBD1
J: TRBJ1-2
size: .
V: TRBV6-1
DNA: TGTGCCAGCAGTGACAGACAGGGGGAAGGGGCTAACTATGGCTACACCTTC
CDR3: CASSDRQGEGANYGYTF

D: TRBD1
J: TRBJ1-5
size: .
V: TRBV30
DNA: TGTGCCTGGAGTCCGCAGGGGGTCGGGAATCAGCCCCAGCATTTT
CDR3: CAWSPQGVGNQPQHF

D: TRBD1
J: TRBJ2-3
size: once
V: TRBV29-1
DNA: TGCAGCGCCCCGGGACAGGGTACAGATACGCAGTATTTT
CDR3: CSAPGQGTDTQYF

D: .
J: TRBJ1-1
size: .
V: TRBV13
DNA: TGTGCCAGCAGCTTACAACAGGACACTGAAGCTTTCTTT
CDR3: CASSLQQDTEAFF

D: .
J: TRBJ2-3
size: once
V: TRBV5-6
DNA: TGTGCCAGCAGCTTGTGGGTTAGGCCAAGCACAGATACGCAGTATTTT
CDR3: CASSLWVRPSTDTQYF

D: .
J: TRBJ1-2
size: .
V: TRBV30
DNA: TGTGCCTGGGAGGGGATGTATGGCTACACCTTC
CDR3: CAWEGMYGYTF